This T cell receptor (beta chain) is drawn from a study of blood T cell repertoires in COVID-19. Across the whole study: Spain, Italy and the United States supplied samples that represented acute and convalescent COVID-19.

Per the study methods: By means of reference gene primer amplification, nucleated cell counts were estimated. Here immunoSEQ multiplex PCR was the method, and the copy in TCRdb shows in-frame clones only, minus some. For V, J and clone size, that table is used; D and trimming come from the DNA. Of 250,000 or so clones in the sample, approximately 80% are singletons; the top ten hold around 4.2%. Germline CDR1 is WSHSY and CDR2 is SAAADI. The V gene end was trimmed by 5 bases and the J gene end by 0 bases; junction bases not matched to a gene: 12. The CDR3 extends over 17 amino acids. The TCR comes from a man aged 55 to 70 with acute or convalescent COVID-19. The genes are TRBV10-2 and TRBJ1-2, with TRBD1 matching over 7 bases. The sample taken for sequencing was peripheral blood. DNA of the CDR3: TGCGCCAGCAGTCCTTACACCGGACAGGACGCTAACTATGGCTACACCTTC. It codes for CASSPYTGQDANYGYTF.